This TCR beta chain was sequenced for a study of blood T cell repertoires in COVID-19. At the level of the study: T cells, B-cell-depleted T cells, or PBMCs supplied cDNA or gDNA.

Germline V CDR1 and CDR2: SGHAT, FQNNGV. The CDR3 length is 13 residues. V lost 5 bases and J lost 8; bases outside the gene matches: 5. Per the study methods: From reference gene primer amplification, estimates of nucleated cell counts were derived. The table came from immunoSEQ multiplex PCR; TCRdb's copy has only in-frame clones and leaves some out. The V and J calls and clone size come from that table; D and trimming were worked out from the DNA. The sample holds hundreds of thousands of clones; approximately 84% are singletons and the top ten take about 1.9%. The sequencing sample was made of peripheral blood. The chain has TRBV11-2 and TRBJ2-1, with TRBD2 matching over 8 bases. The clonotype was recovered from a woman aged 25 to 39 who had recovered from COVID-19. In DNA form, the CDR3 reads TGTGCCAGCAGCCGGACTAGCCCCCATGAGCAGTTCTTC. It yields the protein CASSRTSPHEQFF. The variable domain in full, completed from reference TRBV11-2 and TRBJ2-1, reads EAGVAQSPRYKIIEKRQSVAFWCNPISGHATLYWYQQILGQGPKLLIQFQNNGVVDDSQLPKDRFSAERLKGVDSTLKIQPAKLEDSAVYLCASSRTSPHEQFFGPGTRLTVL.